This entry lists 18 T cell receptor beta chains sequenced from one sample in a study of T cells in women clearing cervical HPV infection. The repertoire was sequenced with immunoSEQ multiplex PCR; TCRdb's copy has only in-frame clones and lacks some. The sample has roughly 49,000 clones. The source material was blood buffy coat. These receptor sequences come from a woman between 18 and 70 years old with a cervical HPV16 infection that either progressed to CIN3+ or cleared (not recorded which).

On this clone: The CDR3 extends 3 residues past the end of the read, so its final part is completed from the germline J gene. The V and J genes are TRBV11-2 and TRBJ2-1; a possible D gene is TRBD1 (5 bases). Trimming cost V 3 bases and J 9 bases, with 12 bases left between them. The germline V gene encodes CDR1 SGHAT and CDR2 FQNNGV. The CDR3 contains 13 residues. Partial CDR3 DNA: TGTGCCAGCAGCTTCTCAAATAGGGGTGAG. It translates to CASSFSNRGE. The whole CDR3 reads CASSFSNRGEQFF.

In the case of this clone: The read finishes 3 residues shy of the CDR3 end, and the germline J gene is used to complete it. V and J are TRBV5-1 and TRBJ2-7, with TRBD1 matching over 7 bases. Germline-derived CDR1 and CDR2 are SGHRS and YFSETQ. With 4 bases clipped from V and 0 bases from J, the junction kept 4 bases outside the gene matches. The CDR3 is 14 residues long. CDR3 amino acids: CASSRGTASYEQYF. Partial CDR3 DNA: TGCGCCAGCAGCCGAGGGACAGCCTCCTACGAG.

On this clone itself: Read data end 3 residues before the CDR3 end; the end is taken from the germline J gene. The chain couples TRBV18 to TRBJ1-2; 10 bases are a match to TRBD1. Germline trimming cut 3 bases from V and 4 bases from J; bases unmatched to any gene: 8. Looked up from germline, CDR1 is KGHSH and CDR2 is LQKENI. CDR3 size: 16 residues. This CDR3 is CASSPTTGGYGYGYTF. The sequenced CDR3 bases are TGTGCCAGCTCACCTACGACAGGGGGCTATGGCTATGGC.

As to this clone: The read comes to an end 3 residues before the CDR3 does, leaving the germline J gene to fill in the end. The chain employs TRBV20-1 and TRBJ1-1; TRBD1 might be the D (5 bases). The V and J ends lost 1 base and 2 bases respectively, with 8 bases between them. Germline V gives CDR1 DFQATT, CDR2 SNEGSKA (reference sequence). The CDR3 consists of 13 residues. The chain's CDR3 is CSARGTGNTEAFF. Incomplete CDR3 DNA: TGCAGTGCTAGAGGAACAGGAAACACTGAA.

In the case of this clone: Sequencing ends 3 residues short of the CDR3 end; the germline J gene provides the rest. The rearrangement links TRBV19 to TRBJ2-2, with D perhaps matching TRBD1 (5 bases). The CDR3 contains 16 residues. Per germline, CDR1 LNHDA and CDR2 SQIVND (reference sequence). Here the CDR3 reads CASSIEAASGANVLFF. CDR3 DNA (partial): TGTGCCAGTAGTATAGAAGCAGCCTCTGGGGCCAACGTG.

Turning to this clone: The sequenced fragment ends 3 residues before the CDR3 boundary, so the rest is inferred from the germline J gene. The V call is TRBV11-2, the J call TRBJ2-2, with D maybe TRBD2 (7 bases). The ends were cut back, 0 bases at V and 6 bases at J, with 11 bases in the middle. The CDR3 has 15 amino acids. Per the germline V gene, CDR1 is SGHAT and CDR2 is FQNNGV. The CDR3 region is CASSLDLGGAGELFF. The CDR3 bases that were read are TGTGCCAGCAGCTTAGATCTAGGGGGGGCCGGGGAG.

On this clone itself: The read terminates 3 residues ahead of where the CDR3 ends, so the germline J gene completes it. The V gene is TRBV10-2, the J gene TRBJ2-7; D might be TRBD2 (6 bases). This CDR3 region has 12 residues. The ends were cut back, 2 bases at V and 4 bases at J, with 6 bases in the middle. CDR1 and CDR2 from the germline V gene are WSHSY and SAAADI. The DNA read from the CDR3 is TGCGCCAGCAGTGAGGGGGGGTACGAG. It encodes CASSEGGYE. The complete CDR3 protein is CASSEGGYEQYF.

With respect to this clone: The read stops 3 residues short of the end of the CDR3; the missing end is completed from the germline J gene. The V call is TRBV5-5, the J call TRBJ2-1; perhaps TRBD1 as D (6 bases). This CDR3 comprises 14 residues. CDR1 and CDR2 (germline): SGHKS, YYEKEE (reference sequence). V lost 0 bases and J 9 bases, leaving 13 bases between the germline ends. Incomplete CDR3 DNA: TGTGCCAGCAGCTTGGGGGGGCGTTGGACTGAG. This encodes CASSLGGRWTE. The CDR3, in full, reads CASSLGGRWTEQFF.

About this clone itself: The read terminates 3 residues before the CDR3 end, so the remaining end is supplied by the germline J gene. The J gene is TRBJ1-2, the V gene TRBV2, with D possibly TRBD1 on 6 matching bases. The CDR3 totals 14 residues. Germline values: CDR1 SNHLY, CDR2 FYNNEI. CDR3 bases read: TGTGCCAGCAGGGAACAACAACAGGGAGATACC. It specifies CASREQQQGDT. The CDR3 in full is CASREQQQGDTYTF.

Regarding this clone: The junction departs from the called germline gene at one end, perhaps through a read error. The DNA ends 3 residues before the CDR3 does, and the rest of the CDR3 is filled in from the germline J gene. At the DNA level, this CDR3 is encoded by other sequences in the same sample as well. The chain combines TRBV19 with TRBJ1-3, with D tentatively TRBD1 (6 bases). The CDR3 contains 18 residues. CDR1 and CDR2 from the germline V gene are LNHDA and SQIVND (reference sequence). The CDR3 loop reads CASSSTPWGRGPGNTIYF. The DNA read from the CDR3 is TGTGCCAGTAGCTCAACTCCCTGGGGCAGGGGCCCTGGAAACACG.

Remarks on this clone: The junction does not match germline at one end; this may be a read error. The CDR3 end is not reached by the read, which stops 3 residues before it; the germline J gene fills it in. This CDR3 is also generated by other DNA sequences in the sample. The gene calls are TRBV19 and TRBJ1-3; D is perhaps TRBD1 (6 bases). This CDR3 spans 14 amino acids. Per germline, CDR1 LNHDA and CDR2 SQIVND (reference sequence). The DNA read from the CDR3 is TGTGCCAGTTCCCCGGGGGGCTCTGGAAACACA. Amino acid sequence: CASSPGGSGNT. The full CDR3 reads CASSPGGSGNTIYF.

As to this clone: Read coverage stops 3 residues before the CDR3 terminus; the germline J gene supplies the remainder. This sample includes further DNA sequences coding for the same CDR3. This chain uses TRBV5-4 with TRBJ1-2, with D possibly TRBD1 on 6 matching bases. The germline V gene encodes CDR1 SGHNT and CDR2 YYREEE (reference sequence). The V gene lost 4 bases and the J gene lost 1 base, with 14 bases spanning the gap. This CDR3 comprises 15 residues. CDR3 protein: CASSRGQILNYGYTF. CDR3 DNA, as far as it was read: TGTGCCAGCAGCCGTGGACAGATCCTTAACTATGGC.

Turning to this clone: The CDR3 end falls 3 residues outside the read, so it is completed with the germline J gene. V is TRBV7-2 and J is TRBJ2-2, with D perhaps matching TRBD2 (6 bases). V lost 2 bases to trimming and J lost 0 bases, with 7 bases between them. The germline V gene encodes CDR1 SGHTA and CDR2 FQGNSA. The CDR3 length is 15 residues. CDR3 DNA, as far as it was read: TGTGCCAGCAGCTTAACGGGGGCGAACACCGGGGAG. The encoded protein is CASSLTGANTGE. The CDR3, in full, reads CASSLTGANTGELFF. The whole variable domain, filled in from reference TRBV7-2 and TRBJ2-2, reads GAGVSQSPSNKVTEKGKDVELRCDPISGHTALYWYRQSLGQGLEFLIYFQGNSAPDKSGLPSDRFSAERTGGSVSTLTIQRTQQEDSAVYLCASSLTGANTGELFFGEGSRLTVL.

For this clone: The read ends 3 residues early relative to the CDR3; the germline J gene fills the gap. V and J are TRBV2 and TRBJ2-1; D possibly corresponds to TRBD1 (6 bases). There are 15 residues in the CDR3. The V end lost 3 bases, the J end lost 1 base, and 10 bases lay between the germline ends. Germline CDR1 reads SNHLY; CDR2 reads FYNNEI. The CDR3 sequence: CASSDRGSSYNEQFF. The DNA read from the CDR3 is TGTGCCAGCAGTGACAGGGGTAGTTCCTACAATGAG.

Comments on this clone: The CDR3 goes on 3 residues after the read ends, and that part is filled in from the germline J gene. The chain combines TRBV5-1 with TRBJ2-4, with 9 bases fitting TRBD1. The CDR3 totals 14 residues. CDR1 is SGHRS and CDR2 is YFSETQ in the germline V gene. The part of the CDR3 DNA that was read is TGCGCCAGCAGCGAGCTAACAGGGGGCGCAGGT. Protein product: CASSELTGGAG. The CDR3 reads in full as CASSELTGGAGQYF.

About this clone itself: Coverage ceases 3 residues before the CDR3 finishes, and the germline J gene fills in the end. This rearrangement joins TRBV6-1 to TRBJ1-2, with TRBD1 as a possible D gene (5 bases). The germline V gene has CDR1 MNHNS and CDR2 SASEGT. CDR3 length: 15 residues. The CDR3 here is CASSETSGGADTYTF. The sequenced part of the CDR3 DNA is TGTGCCAGCAGTGAGACTAGCGGGGGAGCAGATACC.

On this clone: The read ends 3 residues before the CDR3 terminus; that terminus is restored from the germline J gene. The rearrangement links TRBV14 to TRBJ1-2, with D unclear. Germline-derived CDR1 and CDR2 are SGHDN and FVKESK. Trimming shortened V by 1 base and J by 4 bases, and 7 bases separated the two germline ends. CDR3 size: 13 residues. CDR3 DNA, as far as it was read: TGTGCCAGCAGCCAAGGGCGGAGCTATGGC. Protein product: CASSQGRSYG. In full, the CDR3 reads CASSQGRSYGYTF.

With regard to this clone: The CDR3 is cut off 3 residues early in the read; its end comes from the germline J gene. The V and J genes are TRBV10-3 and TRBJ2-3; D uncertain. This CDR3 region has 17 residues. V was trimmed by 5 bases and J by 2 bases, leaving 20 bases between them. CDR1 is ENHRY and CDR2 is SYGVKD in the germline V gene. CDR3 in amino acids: CAISQLPASAYTDTQYF. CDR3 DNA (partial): TGTGCCATCAGTCAACTACCAGCCTCAGCTTACACAGATACG.